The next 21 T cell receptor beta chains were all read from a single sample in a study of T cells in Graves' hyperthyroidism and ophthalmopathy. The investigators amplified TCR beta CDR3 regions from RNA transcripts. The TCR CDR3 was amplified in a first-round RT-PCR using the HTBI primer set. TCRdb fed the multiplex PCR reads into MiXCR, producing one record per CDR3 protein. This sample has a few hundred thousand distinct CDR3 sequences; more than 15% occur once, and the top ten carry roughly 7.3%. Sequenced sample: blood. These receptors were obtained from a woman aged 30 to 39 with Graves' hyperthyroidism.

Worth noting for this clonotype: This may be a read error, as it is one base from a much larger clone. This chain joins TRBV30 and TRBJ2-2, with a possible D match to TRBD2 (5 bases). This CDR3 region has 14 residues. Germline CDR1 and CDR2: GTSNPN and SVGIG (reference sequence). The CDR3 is CAWSVRVSTGEPFF. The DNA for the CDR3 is TGTGCCTGGAGTGTACGCGTAAGCACCGGGGAGCCGTTTTTT.

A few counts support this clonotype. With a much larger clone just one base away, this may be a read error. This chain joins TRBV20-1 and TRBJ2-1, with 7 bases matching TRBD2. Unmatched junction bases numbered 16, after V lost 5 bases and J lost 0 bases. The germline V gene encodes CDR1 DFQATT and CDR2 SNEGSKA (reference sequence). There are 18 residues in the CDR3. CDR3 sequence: CSAGPGTTLASSYNEQFF. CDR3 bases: TGCAGTGCTGGACCCGGGACTACGCTTGCAAGCTCCTACAATGAGCAGTTCTTC.

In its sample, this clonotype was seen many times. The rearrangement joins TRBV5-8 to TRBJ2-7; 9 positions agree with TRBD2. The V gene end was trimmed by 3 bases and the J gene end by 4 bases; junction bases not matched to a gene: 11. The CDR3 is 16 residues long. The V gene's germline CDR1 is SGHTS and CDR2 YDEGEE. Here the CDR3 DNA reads TGTGCCAGCAGCTCACTTAGCGGGAGTCTCTCGTACGAGCAGTACTTC. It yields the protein CASSSLSGSLSYEQYF.

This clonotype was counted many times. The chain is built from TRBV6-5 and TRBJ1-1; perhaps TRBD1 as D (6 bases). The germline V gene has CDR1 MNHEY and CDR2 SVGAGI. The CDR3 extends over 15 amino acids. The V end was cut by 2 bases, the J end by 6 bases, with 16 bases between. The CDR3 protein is CASSYRDRPWPEAFF. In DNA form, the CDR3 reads TGTGCCAGCAGTTACCGCGACAGGCCCTGGCCTGAAGCTTTCTTT.

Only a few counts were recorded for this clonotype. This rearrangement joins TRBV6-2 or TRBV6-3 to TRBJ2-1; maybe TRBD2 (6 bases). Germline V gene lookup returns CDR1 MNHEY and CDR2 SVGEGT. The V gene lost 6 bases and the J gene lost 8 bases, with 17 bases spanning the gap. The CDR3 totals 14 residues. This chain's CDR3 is CASSRVLSSDEQFF. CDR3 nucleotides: TGTGCCAGCAGCCGAGTGTTATCTAGCGATGAGCAGTTCTTC.

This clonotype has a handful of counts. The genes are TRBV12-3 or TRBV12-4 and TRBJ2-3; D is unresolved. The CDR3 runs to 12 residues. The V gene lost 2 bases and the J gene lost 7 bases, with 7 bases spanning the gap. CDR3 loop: CASSLQVYTQYF. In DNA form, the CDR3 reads TGTGCCAGCAGTTTACAGGTTTATACGCAGTATTTT.

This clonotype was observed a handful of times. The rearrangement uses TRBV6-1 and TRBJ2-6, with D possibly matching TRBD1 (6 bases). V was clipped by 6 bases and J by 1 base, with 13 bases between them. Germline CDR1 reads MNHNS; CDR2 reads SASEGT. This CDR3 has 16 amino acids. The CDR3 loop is CASSSLGQSGANVLTF. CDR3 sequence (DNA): TGTGCCAGCAGCTCTCTCGGACAGTCTGGGGCCAACGTCCTGACTTTC.

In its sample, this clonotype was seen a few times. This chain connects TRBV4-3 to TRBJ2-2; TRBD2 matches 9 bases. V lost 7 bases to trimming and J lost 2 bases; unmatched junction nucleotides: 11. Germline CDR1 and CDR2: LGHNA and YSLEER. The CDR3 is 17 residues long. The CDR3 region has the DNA TGCGCCAGCACCCACCGGGTAGCGGGAGACAACACCGGGGAGCTGTTTTTT. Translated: CASTHRVAGDNTGELFF.

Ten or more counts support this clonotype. The CDR3, as DNA: TGTGCCAGCTCCCCGTCCGCTAGCGGTAGATACGAGCAGTACTTC. This sequence encodes CASSPSASGRYEQYF. V is TRBV18 and J is TRBJ2-7, with 7 nucleotides matching TRBD2. CDR1 is KGHSH, CDR2 LQKENI, per germline. The CDR3 consists of 15 residues. Trimming at V came to 6 bases and at J to 4 bases, leaving 12 bases not matched to a gene.

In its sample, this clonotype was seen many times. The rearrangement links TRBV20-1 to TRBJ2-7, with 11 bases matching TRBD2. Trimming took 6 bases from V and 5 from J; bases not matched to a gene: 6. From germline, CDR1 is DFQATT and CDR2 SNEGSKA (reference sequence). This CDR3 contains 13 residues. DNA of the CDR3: TGCAGTGCCGTAGCGGGAGGGGGCCACGAGCAGTACTTC. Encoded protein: CSAVAGGGHEQYF.

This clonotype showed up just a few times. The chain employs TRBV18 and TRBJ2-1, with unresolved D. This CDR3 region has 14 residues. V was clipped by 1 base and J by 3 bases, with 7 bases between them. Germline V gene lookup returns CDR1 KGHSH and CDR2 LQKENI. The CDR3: CASSPQQYYNEQFF. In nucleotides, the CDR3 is TGTGCCAGCTCACCACAACAGTACTACAATGAGCAGTTCTTC.

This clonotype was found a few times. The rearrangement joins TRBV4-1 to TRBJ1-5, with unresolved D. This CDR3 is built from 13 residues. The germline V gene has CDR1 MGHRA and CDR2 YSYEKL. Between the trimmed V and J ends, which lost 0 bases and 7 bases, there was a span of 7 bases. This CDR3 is CASSQDILQPQHF. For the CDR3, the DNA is TGCGCCAGCAGCCAAGATATCCTGCAGCCCCAGCATTTT.

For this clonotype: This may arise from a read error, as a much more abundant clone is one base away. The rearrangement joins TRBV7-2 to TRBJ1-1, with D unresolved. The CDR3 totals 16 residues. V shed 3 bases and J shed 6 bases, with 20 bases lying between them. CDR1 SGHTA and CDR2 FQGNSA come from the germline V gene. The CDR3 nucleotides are TGTGCCAGCAGCTTTTTAGGGAAAGGATCGGACGCTGAAGCTTTCTTT. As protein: CASSFLGKGSDAEAFF. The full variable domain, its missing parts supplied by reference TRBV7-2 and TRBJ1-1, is GAGVSQSPSNKVTEKGKDVELRCDPISGHTALYWYRQSLGQGLEFLIYFQGNSAPDKSGLPSDRFSAERTGGSVSTLTIQRTQQEDSAVYLCASSFLGKGSDAEAFFGQGTRLTVV.

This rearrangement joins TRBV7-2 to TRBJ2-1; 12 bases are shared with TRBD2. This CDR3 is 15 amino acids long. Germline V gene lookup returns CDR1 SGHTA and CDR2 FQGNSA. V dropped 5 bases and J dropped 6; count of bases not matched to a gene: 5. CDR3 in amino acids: CASSTGTSGFNEQFF. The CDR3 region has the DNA TGTGCCAGCAGCACCGGGACTAGCGGGTTCAATGAGCAGTTCTTC.

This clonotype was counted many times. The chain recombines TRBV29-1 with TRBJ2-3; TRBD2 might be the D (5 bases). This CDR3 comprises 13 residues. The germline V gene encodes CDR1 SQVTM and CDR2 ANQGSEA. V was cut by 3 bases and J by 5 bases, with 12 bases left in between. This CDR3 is CSVEVEGVDTQYF. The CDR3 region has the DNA TGCAGCGTTGAGGTAGAGGGCGTAGATACGCAGTATTTT.

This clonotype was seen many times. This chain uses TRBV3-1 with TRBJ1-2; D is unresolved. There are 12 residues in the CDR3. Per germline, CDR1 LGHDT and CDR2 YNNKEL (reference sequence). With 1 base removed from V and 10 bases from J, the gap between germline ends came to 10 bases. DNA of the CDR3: TGTGCCAGCAGCCAAGGGGGTTATTCCTACACCTTC. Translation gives CASSQGGYSYTF. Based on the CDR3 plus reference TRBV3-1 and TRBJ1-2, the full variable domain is DTAVSQTPKYLVTQMGNDKSIKCEQNLGHDTMYWYKQDSKKFLKIMFSYNNKELIINETVPNRFSPKSPDKAHLNLHINSLELGDSAVYFCASSQGGYSYTFGSGTRLTVV.

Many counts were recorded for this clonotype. Here the CDR3 reads CSAILSGRASYEQYF. CDR3 nucleotide sequence: TGCAGTGCCATCCTTAGCGGGAGGGCCTCCTACGAGCAGTACTTC. The V gene is TRBV20-1, the J gene TRBJ2-7, with TRBD2 matching 11 bases. The V segment lost 6 bases and the J segment 0 bases; nucleotides outside the gene matches: 7. Germline assignment: CDR1 DFQATT and CDR2 SNEGSKA (reference sequence). This CDR3 region has 15 residues.

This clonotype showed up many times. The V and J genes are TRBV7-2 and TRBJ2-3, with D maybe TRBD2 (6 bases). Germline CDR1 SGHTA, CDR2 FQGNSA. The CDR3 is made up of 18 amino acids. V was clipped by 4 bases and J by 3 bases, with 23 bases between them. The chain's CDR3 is CASSSRGMGAGLTDTQYF. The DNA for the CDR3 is TGTGCCAGCAGCTCCCGGGGGATGGGAGCGGGTTTAACAGATACGCAGTATTTT.

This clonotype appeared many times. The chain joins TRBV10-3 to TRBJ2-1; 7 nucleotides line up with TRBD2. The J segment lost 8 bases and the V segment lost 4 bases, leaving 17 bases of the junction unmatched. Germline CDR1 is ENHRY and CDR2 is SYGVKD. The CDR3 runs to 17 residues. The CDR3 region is CAISGPGSSGVEDEQFF. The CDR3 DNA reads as TGTGCCATCAGTGGTCCGGGGTCCAGCGGGGTGGAGGATGAGCAGTTCTTC.

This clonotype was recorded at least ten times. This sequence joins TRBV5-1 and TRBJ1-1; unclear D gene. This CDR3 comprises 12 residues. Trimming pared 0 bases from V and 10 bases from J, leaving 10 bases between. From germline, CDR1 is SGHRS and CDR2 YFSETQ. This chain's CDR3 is CASSLESGSAFF. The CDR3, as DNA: TGCGCCAGCAGCTTGGAGTCGGGTTCAGCTTTCTTT.

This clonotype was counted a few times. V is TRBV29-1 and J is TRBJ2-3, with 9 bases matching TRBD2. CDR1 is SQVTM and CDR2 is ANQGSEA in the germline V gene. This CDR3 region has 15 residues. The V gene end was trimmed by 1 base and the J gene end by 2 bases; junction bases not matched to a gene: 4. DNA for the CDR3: TGCAGCGTTGAAGTGGCGGGAGGGGACACAGATACGCAGTATTTT. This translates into CSVEVAGGDTDTQYF.